The subject of this entry is one TCR beta chain. The sample is drawn from a study of OX40 agonist ivuxolimab in advanced cancers. The protocol was immunoSEQ multiplex PCR, while the TCRdb copy is restricted to in-frame clones and leaves out a portion. The data hold 65,000 to 95,000 clones, with roughly 90% observed a single time. J was trimmed by 7 bases and V by 0 bases; bases with no gene match: 4. This CDR3 spans 16 amino acids. CDR1 SGDLS and CDR2 YYNGEE come from the germline V gene. The sequences come from CD4+ or CD8+ T cells sorted from blood, collected in a trial of the OX40 agonist ivuxolimab. This chain connects TRBV9 to TRBJ2-1; TRBD2 agrees at 13 bases. This TCR was sampled from an adult with an advanced solid tumor such as melanoma, head and neck, liver or kidney cancer. DNA of the CDR3: TGTGCCAGCAGCGTAGGACTAGCGGGAGGAGAAAATGAGCAGTTCTTC. This gives the protein CASSVGLAGGENEQFF.